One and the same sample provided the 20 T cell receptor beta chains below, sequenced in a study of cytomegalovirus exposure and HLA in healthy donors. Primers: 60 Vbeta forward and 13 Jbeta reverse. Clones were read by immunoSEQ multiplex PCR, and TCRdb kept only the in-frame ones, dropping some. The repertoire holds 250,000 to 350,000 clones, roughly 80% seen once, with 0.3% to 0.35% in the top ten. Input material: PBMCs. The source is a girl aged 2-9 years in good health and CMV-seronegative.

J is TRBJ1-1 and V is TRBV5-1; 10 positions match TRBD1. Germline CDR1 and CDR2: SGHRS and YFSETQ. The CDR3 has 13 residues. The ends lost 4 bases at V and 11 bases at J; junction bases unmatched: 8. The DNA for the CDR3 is TGCGCCAGCAGCGCCCGACAGGGGGCGCGGGCTTTCTTT. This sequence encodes CASSARQGARAFF.

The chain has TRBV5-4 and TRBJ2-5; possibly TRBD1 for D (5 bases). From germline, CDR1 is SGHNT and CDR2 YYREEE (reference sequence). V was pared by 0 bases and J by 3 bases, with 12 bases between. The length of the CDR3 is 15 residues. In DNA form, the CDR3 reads TGTGCCAGCAGCTTGGGACCGACAGCAGAAGAGACCCAGTACTTC. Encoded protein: CASSLGPTAEETQYF. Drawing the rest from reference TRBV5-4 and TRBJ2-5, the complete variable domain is ETGVTQSPTHLIKTRGQQVTLRCSSQSGHNTVSWYQQALGQGPQFIFQYYREEENGRGNFPPRFSGLQFPNYSSELNVNALELDDSALYLCASSLGPTAEETQYFGPGTRLLVL.

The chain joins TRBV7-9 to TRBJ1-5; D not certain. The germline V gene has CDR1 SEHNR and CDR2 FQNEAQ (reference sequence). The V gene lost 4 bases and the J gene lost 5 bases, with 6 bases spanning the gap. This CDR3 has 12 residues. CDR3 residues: CASSWRDQPQHF. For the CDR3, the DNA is TGTGCCAGCAGCTGGAGGGATCAGCCCCAGCATTTT.

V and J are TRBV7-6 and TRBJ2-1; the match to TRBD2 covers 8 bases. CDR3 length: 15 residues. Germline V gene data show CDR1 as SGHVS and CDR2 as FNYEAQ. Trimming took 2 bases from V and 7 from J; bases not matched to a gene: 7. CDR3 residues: CASSLHGGAPNEQFF. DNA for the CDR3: TGTGCCAGCAGCTTACACGGGGGGGCCCCGAATGAGCAGTTCTTC.

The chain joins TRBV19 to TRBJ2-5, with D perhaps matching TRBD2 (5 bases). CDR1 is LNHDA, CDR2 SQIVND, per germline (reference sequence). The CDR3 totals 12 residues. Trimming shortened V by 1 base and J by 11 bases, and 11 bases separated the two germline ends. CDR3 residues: CASSIGSGEQYF. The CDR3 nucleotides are TGTGCCAGTAGTATAGGCTCCGGGGAGCAGTACTTC.

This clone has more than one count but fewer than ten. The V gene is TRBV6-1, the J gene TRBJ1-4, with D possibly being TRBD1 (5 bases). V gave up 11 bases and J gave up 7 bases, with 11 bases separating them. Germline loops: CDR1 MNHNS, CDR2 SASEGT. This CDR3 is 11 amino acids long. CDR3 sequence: CAVQGREKLFF. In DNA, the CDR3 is TGTGCCGTGCAGGGCCGTGAAAAACTGTTTTTT.

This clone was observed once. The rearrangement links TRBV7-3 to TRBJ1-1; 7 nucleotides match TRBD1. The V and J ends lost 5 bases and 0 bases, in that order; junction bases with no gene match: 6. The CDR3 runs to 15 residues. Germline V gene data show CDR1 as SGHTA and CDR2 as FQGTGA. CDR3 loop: CASSPTTGLNTEAFF. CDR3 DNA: TGTGCCAGCAGCCCTACGACAGGGTTGAACACTGAAGCTTTCTTT.

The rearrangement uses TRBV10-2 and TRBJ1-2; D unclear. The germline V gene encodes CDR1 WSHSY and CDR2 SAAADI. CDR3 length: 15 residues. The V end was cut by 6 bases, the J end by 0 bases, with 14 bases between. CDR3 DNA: TGCGCCAGCAGCGAAGTATGGGCCGCTAACTATGGCTACACCTTC. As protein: CASSEVWAANYGYTF.

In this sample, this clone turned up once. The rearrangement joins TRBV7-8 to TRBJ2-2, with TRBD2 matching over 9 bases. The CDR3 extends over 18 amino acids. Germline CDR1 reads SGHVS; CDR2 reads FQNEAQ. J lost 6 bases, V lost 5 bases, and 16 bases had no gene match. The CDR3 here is CASSPWAQREARPGELFF. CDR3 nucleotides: TGTGCCAGCAGCCCCTGGGCCCAGCGGGAGGCCAGGCCCGGGGAGCTGTTTTTT.

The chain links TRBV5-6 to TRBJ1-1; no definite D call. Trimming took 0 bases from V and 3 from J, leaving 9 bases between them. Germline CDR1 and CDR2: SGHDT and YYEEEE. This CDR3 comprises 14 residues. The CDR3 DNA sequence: TGTGCCAGCAGCTTGGACTCGGGGTACACTGAAGCTTTCTTT. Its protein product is CASSLDSGYTEAFF.

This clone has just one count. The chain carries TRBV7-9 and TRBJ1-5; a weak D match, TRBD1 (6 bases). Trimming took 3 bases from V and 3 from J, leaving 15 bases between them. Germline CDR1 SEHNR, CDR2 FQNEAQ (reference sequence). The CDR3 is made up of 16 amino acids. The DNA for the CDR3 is TGTGCCAGCAGCTTGCGGGGGGCTGGGGTCAATCAGCCCCAGCATTTT. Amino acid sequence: CASSLRGAGVNQPQHF.

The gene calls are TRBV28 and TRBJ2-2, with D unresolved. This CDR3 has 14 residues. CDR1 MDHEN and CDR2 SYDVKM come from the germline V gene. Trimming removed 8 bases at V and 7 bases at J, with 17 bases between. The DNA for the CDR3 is TGTGCCAGCCTCCCCTTCGTGACGGGCGGGGAGCTGTTTTTT. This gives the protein CASLPFVTGGELFF.

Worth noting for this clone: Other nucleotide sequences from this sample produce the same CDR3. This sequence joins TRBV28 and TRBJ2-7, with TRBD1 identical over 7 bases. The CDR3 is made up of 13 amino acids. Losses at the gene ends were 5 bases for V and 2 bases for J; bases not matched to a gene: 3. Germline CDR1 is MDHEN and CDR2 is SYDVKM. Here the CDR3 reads CASSLTGTYEQYF. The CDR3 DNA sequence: TGTGCCAGCAGTCTGACAGGGACCTACGAGCAGTACTTC.

The CDR3 loop is CASSQVRNEKLFF. The CDR3 nucleotides are TGCGCCAGCAGCCAAGTCCGGAATGAAAAACTGTTTTTT. The chain is built from TRBV4-1 and TRBJ1-4, with D hard to call. The CDR3 consists of 13 residues. The ends were cut back, 1 base at V and 5 bases at J, with 5 bases in the middle. Germline V gene sequence: CDR1 MGHRA, CDR2 YSYEKL.

In DNA, the CDR3 is TGCGCCAGCAGCTTGATCCGGACAGGGGACCACGAGCAGTACTTC. Its protein is CASSLIRTGDHEQYF. The V and J genes are TRBV5-1 and TRBJ2-7; the match to TRBD1 covers 9 bases. The J segment lost 5 bases and the V segment lost 1 base, leaving 7 bases of the junction unmatched. The CDR3 sequence is 15 residues long. Germline loops: CDR1 SGHRS, CDR2 YFSETQ.

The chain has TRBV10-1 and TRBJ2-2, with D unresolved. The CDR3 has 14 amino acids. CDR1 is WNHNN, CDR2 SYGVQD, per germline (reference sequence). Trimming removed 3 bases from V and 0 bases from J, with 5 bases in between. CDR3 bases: TGCGCCAGCAGTGACACTTCGAACACCGGGGAGCTGTTTTTT. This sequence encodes CASSDTSNTGELFF.

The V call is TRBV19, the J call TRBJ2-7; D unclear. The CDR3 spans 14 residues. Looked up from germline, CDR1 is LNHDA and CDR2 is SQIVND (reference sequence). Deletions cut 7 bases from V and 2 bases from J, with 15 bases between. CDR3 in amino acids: CASTSLRNPYEQYF. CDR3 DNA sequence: TGTGCCAGTACCTCCTTGAGGAACCCCTACGAGCAGTACTTC.

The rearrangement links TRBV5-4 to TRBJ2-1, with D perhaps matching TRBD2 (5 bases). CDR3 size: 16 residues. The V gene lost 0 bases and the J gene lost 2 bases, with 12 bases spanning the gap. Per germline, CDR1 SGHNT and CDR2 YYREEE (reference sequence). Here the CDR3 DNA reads TGTGCCAGCAGCTTGGTTGTGGCTAGCCCCTACAATGAGCAGTTCTTC. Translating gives CASSLVVASPYNEQFF.

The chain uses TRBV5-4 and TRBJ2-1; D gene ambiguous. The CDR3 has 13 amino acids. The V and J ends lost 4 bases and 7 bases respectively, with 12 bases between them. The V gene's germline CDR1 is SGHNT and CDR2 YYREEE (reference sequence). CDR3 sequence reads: CASSVGGGNEQFF. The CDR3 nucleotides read TGTGCCAGCAGCGTGGGTGGCGGAAATGAGCAGTTCTTC.

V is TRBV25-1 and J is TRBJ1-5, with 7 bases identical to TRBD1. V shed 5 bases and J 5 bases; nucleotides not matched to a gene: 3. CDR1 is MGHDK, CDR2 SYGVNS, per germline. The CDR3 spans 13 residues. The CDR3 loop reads CASSTGVDQPQHF. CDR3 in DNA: TGTGCCAGCAGTACAGGGGTAGATCAGCCCCAGCATTTT.